This T cell receptor (beta chain) emerged from a study of shared clonotypes between healthy human individuals (dated by TCRdb to 2018 to 2020). Background on the whole study: The cohort comprised a couple of women and a few men aged 18 to 49 years. For each donor, CD4 naive and CD4 memory were each run on three plates, CD8 naive on two plates, and CD8 memory on one plate. To estimate repertoire size and how much clonotypes are shared between individuals, the study performed deep sequencing of blood TCR repertoires from roughly five healthy adults. To increase sequencing depth and limit assay-specific biases, TCR repertoire library preparation and sequencing were carried out by different laboratories using diverse techniques. Leukapheresis yielded between about 0.85 and 9.5 billion PBMCs per donor. The study at large found these results: Because the study included a small number of donors, the genetic and exposure-history diversity represented was limited. When a handful of donors were compared, the shared fraction of clonotypes was around 5.1% for naive CD4, roughly 3.3% for naive CD8, roughly 2.5% for memory CD4, and 0.4% for memory CD8. Estimated clonotype richness was generally larger for naive than for memory subsets. Rarefaction of sorted-subset datasets indicated incomplete sequencing despite the large sequencing depth. Pairwise subsampling indicated that sequencing depth was expected to affect the degree of clonotype sharing among donors. Only blood was sampled, and tissue TCR repertoires likely differ from those in blood. Clonotypes shared by all four sorted-subset donors showed higher generation probabilities than non-shared clonotypes.

The germline V gene provides CDR1 SGHTA and CDR2 FQGNSA. From its cysteine to its phenylalanine, the CDR3 spans 14 amino acids. Here the CDR3 DNA is all that survives: 42 bases in frame from base 1. Trimming removed 5 bases from V and 3 bases from J, leaving 11 bases between the germline ends. Healthy HIV-negative adults with no recently reported acute infections or vaccinations were included as donors. Every donor was a Caucasian adult living in Nashville, Tennessee, USA. Magnetic negative selection was used to enrich CD4+ T cells, after which naive cells were positively selected on CD45RA and the negative fraction became the memory subset. After blood collection by leukapheresis, PBMCs were isolated using Ficoll-Histopaque density gradient centrifugation and then cryopreserved in the vapor phase of liquid nitrogen. Purity and quantity of every magnetically sorted T cell population were checked by analytical flow cytometry. Genomic DNA was isolated from every sorted fraction and measured by UV absorbance on a Nanodrop 2000c.

Using the deep immunoSEQ assay, multiplex PCR amplified TCR CDR3 regions from genomic DNA. For each cell subset, the extracted genomic DNA was distributed evenly across all wells of several immunoSEQ 96-well plates, and each plate served as one replicate. For sorted subsets, each replicate PCR was loaded with 200 to 250 ng genomic DNA, equivalent to 25,000 to 35,000 T cell genomes. Purified libraries were quantified with a Qubit 3.0 fluorometer, sized on a Bioanalyzer 2100, and re-quantified with the KAPA Library Quantification kit. A separate single-read 150-cycle Illumina NextSeq 550 flow cell was used to sequence each immunoSEQ 96-well plate. Concerning the study's data processing: Because only junctional sequences without quality scores were contained in the immunoSEQ output, filtering matching that applied to full-length reads could not be performed. To assign V/J genes and CDR3, sequences were annotated against IMGT germline references using PyIR, a Python wrapper for IgBLAST v1.9. Reads were removed for weak V/J assignments (E-value above 1e-6), missing CDR3, stop codons, out-of-frame junctions, or ambiguous translated residues. V3J clonotypes were defined by identical inferred V gene, J gene, and CDR3 amino acid sequence. The percentage overlap between two repertoires was calculated by dividing the number of shared unique clonotypes by the size of the smaller repertoire. Richness of each repertoire was evaluated using RTK rarefaction, the Chao1 estimator, and Recon v2.1 estimates of unobserved clonotypes. Generation probabilities for all TCRbeta clonotypes obtained by the gDNA method from a handful of donors were computed using OLGA. Entries here come from immuneACCESS through TCRdb and include only in-frame sequences with V and J called. Some clones fail to appear in such tables; in the studies checked, an unresolved V gene covers under half of the shortfall, and the cause of the remainder is unknown. V and J calls plus clone size are reproduced from that table; the DNA served to infer D and trimming. The sample table shows 2.5 million or so clones, and approximately 94% are seen once. The ten largest clones add up to 0.11% to 0.15% of the sample.

In its sample, this clone was seen once. The antigen it recognizes is unknown. No base-level quality is on record; no much larger clone is a single base apart. The sequence came from a man aged 18 to 30 in good health. Source material: naive CD4+ T cells sorted from blood. In light of the paper, this sample's cell subset or site label describes: CD45RA+ positively selected. The chain couples TRBV7-2 to TRBJ1-3; no confident D gene assignment can be made. CDR3 reads: CASSPGPGGNTIYF. DNA sequence: TGTGCCAGCAGCCCAGGCCCCGGTGGAAACACCATATATTTT.